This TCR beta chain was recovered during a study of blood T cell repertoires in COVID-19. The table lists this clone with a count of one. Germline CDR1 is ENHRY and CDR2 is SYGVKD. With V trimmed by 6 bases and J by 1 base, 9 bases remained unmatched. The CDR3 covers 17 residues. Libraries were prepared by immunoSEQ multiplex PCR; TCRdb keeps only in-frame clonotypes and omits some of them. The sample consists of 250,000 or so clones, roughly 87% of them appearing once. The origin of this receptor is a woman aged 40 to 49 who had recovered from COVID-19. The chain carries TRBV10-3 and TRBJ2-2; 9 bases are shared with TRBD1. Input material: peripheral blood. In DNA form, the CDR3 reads TGTGCCATCAGACCCGGGACAGGGTCTATGAACACCGGGGAGCTGTTTTTT. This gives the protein CAIRPGTGSMNTGELFF.